This T cell receptor beta chain is from a study of shared clonotypes between healthy human individuals. Whole-study findings and limits: An anticipated effect of sequencing depth on clonotype sharing among donors was recognized. Limitation of the genetic and exposure-history diversity represented came from the few donors.

CD8 cells classed as naive were CD45RO-negative and positively selected for CCR7, excluding terminally differentiated effector memory CD45RA+ cells. There were only Caucasian adults among the donors, and all lived in Nashville, Tennessee. A remark on this clone: What it binds is not known.

TCRdb keeps only in-frame clones here, not all; method: immunoSEQ multiplex PCR. This sample carries nearly 2 million clones, approximately 94% of them seen once, and the ten largest clones take around 1.2%. CDR1 SGDLS and CDR2 YYNGEE come from the germline V gene. The V gene lost 0 bases and the J gene lost 8 bases, with 11 bases spanning the gap. This CDR3 spans 14 amino acids. The chain carries TRBV9 and TRBJ2-2, with D possibly TRBD2 on 5 matching bases. The receptor was derived from a man younger than 35 in good health. Source material: naive CD8+ T cells sorted from blood. The CDR3 bases are TGTGCCAGCAGCGTAGAATGGGGAGAGGGGGAGCTGTTTTTT. It is translated as CASSVEWGEGELFF.